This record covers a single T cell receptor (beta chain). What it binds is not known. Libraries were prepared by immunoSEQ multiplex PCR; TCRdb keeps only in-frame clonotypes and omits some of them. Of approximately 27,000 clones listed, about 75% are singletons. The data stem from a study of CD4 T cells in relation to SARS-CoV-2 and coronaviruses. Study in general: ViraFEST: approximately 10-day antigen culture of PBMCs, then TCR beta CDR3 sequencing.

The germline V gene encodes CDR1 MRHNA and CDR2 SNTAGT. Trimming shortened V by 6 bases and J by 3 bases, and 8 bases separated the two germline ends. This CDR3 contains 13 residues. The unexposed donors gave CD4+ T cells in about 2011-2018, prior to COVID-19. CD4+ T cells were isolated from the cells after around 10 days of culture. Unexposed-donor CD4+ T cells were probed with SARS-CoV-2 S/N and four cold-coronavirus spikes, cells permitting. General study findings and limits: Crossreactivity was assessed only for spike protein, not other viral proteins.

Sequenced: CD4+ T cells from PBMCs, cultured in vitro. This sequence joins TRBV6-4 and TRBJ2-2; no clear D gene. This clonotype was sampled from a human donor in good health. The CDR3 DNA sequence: TGTGCCAGCAGCCCAGACGACACCGGGGAGCTGTTTTTT. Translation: CASSPDDTGELFF.